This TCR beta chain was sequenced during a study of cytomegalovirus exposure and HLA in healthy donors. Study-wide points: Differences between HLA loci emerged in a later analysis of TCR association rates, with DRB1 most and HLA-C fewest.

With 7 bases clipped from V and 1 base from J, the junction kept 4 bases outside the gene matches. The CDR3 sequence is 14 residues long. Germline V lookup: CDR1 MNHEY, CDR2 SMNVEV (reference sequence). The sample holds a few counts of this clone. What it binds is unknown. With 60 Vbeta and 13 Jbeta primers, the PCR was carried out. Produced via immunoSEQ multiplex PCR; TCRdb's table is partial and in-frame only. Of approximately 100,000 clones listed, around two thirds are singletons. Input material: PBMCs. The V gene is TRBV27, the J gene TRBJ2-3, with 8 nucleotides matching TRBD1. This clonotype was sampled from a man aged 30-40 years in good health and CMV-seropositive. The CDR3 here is CASTLQGGTDTQYF. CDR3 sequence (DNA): TGTGCCAGCACCTTACAGGGGGGCACAGATACGCAGTATTTT.